This is a list of T cell receptor beta chains from one sample in a study of cytomegalovirus exposure and HLA in healthy donors. Clones were read by immunoSEQ multiplex PCR, and TCRdb kept only the in-frame ones, dropping some. The sample has 170,000 or so clones. Sequenced input: PBMCs. Receptor source: a man aged 25 to 40 in good health and CMV-seronegative. CDR3s leave out the opening cysteine and the closing phenylalanine or tryptophan.

TRBV5-6	TRBJ2-7	ASSSRGQHVTYEQY
TRBV7-3	TRBJ2-3	ASSLSGVEQDTQY
TRBV5-1	TRBJ2-7	ASSHRQGAYEQY
TRBV5-1	TRBJ2-7	ASSSLGSGGGGDEQY
TRBV6-1	TRBJ1-1	ASSSGQGGTEAF
TRBV5-1	TRBJ2-1	ASSLGTGVYNEQF
TRBV5-4	TRBJ2-1	ASSPGTGTSIHNEQF
TRBV5-6	TRBJ1-3	ASSLGYGGDSGNTIY
TRBV30	TRBJ2-5	AFAAARETQY
TRBV18	TRBJ2-7	ASSPGTGDLEQY
TRBV5-1	TRBJ2-5	ASSEDTQETQY
TRBV30	TRBJ1-2	AWSVDRNYGYT
TRBV27	TRBJ2-3	ASSVAEWTDTQY
TRBV19	TRBJ2-1	ASSQGLAGGLNEQF
TRBV10-3	TRBJ2-3	GVGNLGGTGADTQY
TRBV4-1	TRBJ2-3	ASSQDWDRGPDTQY
TRBV6-6	TRBJ2-1	ASSYILAGGNNEQF
TRBV4-1	TRBJ2-1	ASSQDWAGYNEQF
TRBV4-3	TRBJ2-1	ASSQEGLAGGSYNEQF
TRBV14	TRBJ2-2	ASSRNRGLGNTGELF
TRBV11-2	TRBJ2-7	ASSLTGILTYEQY
TRBV19	TRBJ1-2	ANRQTENYGYT
TRBV23-1	TRBJ1-4	ASSADRDSATNEKLF
TRBV2	TRBJ1-2	ASNADREEYGYT
TRBV16	TRBJ1-2	ASSPQGYGYT
TRBV4-1	TRBJ1-2	ASSQEGTLYGYT
TRBV6-5	TRBJ2-1	ASSYGGYYNEQF
TRBV6-6	TRBJ1-5	ASDQEVSNQPQH
TRBV7-2	TRBJ1-1	ASSADRGWTEAF
TRBV9	TRBJ2-6	ASSGGGAGANVLT